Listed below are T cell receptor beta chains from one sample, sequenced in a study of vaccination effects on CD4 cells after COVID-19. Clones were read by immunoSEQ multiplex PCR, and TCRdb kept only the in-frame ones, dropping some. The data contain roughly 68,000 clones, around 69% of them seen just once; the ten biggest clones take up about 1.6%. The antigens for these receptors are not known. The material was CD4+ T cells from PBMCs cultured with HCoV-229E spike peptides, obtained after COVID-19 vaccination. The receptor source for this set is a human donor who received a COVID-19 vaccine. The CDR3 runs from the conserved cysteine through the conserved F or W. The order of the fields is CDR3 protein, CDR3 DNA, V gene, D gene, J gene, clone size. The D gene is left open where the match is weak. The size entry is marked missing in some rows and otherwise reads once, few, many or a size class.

CACGQGTNQPQHF,TGTGCCTGCGGTCAGGGAACCAATCAGCCCCAGCATTTT,TRBV12-3/TRBV12-4,-,TRBJ1-5,few
CATASTGNYGYTF,TGTGCCACCGCATCAACAGGGAACTATGGCTACACCTTC,TRBV24-1,-,TRBJ1-2,few
CASQEFSSGNTIYF,TGTGCCAGCCAGGAGTTTTCCTCTGGAAACACCATATATTTT,TRBV19,-,TRBJ1-3,few
CASSLELAGYLGDTQYF,TGTGCCAGCAGCTTAGAGTTGGCAGGGTATTTAGGAGATACGCAGTATTTT,TRBV7-6,-,TRBJ2-3,-
CASKIAPGSSYNEQFF,TGCGCCAGCAAGATTGCCCCAGGAAGCTCCTACAATGAGCAGTTCTTC,TRBV10-2,-,TRBJ2-1,-
CASSYTGRENTEAFF,TGTGCCAGCAGTTACACCGGTCGGGAGAACACTGAAGCTTTCTTT,TRBV6-6,-,TRBJ1-1,-
CASSVARGNTGELFF,TGTGCCAGCAGTGTGGCGCGGGGGAACACCGGGGAGCTGTTTTTT,TRBV2,-,TRBJ2-2,few
CASSYWFANEKLFF,TGTGCCAGCAGTTACTGGTTTGCTAATGAAAAACTGTTTTTT,TRBV6-6,-,TRBJ1-4,-
CASSLQGGVGDGYTF,TGTGCCAGCAGCTTACAGGGCGGGGTCGGGGATGGCTACACCTTC,TRBV7-2,-,TRBJ1-2,-
CSARNEQFF,TGCAGTGCGAGGAATGAGCAGTTCTTC,TRBV20-1,-,TRBJ2-1,-
CASSQVGESTEAFF,TGTGCCAGCAGCCAAGTTGGGGAGAGCACTGAAGCTTTCTTT,TRBV14,-,TRBJ1-1,few
CASRRDAAKNIQYF,TGTGCCAGCAGAAGAGATGCGGCCAAAAACATTCAGTACTTC,TRBV6-5,-,TRBJ2-4,-
CASSQDVIGAADTQYF,TGCGCCAGCAGCCAAGATGTTATAGGGGCGGCAGATACGCAGTATTTT,TRBV4-3,-,TRBJ2-3,-
CASSQGTGSNQPQHF,TGTGCCAGCAGCCAAGGTACCGGGAGCAATCAGCCCCAGCATTTT,TRBV3-1/TRBV3-2,-,TRBJ1-5,-
CASQRDSAPNNEQFF,TGTGCCAGCCAGCGTGATAGCGCCCCCAACAATGAGCAGTTCTTC,TRBV19,-,TRBJ2-1,once
CASSPGAGGAADTQYF,TGTGCCAGCTCACCAGGGGCAGGGGGCGCGGCGGATACGCAGTATTTT,TRBV18,TRBD1,TRBJ2-3,-
CASSPRSNTGELFF,TGTGCCAGCAGCCCGAGATCGAACACCGGGGAGCTGTTTTTT,TRBV5-5,-,TRBJ2-2,-
CASSVAPSRPQHF,TGTGCCAGCAGCGTAGCCCCTTCAAGGCCCCAGCATTTT,TRBV9,-,TRBJ1-5,-
CATSDTQGSDTQYF,TGTGCCACCAGTGATACCCAGGGATCAGATACGCAGTATTTT,TRBV24-1,-,TRBJ2-3,-
CASSPSLAGVTGELFF,TGTGCCAGCTCACCGTCACTAGCGGGGGTTACCGGGGAGCTGTTTTTT,TRBV18,TRBD2,TRBJ2-2,few
CASSPGLGPDEKLFF,TGTGCCAGCTCACCAGGGTTGGGGCCTGATGAAAAACTGTTTTTT,TRBV18,-,TRBJ1-4,-
CASSLSLAPGELFF,TGTGCCAGCAGCTTAAGTCTAGCCCCCGGGGAGCTGTTTTTT,TRBV7-2,-,TRBJ2-2,-
CASSVDGGTNQPQHF,TGTGCCAGCAGCGTAGACGGGGGTACCAATCAGCCCCAGCATTTT,TRBV9,-,TRBJ1-5,-
CASSSGGPDTQYF,TGTGCCAGCAGTTCAGGGGGGCCGGATACGCAGTATTTT,TRBV12-3/TRBV12-4,-,TRBJ2-3,-
CASSSRTDVNEQFF,TGTGCCAGCAGTTCGCGGACAGACGTCAATGAGCAGTTCTTC,TRBV6-5,-,TRBJ2-1,-
CACGQDGTEAFF,TGTGCCTGCGGACAGGATGGCACTGAAGCTTTCTTT,TRBV12-3/TRBV12-4,TRBD1,TRBJ1-1,few
CASSLGLYNTGELFF,TGTGCCAGCAGTTTGGGACTCTATAACACCGGGGAGCTGTTTTTT,TRBV6-2/TRBV6-3,-,TRBJ2-2,few
CASTELTSNYGYTF,TGTGCCAGTACCGAATTGACATCCAACTATGGCTACACCTTC,TRBV19,-,TRBJ1-2,-
CASSIPGVWGTEAFF,TGTGCCAGTAGTATTCCCGGGGTTTGGGGCACTGAAGCTTTCTTT,TRBV19,-,TRBJ1-1,-
CAISESSDVTQYF,TGTGCCATCAGTGAGTCGAGCGACGTCACGCAGTATTTT,TRBV10-3,-,TRBJ2-3,-
CASSLGQRNEKLFF,TGTGCCAGCAGCCTAGGACAGAGAAATGAAAAACTGTTTTTT,TRBV7-2,-,TRBJ1-4,once
CASSVGGGYTF,TGTGCCAGCAGCGTTGGGGGGGGGTACACCTTC,TRBV2,-,TRBJ1-2,few
CASSLPGGIRTDTQYF,TGCGCCAGCAGCTTGCCAGGGGGTATCCGCACAGATACGCAGTATTTT,TRBV4-1,TRBD1,TRBJ2-3,-
CASSINQMGTLYNEQFF,TGTGCCAGTAGTATAAACCAAATGGGGACTCTGTACAATGAGCAGTTCTTC,TRBV19,-,TRBJ2-1,-
CSASSTGEETQYF,TGCAGTGCTAGTTCGACAGGGGAAGAGACCCAGTACTTC,TRBV20-1,TRBD1,TRBJ2-5,-
CAITDRGDNEQFF,TGTGCCATCACTGACAGGGGAGACAATGAGCAGTTCTTC,TRBV10-3,TRBD1,TRBJ2-1,-
CSVEKLGPNVGDGYTF,TGCAGCGTGGAAAAACTCGGGCCTAACGTAGGAGATGGCTACACCTTC,TRBV29-1,-,TRBJ1-2,-
CASSYGTGGHTEAFF,TGTGCCAGCAGTTACGGGACAGGGGGTCACACTGAAGCTTTCTTT,TRBV6-5,TRBD1,TRBJ1-1,once
CASSGQVIAGYTF,TGTGCCTCGTCCGGACAGGTTATAGCGGGCTACACCTTC,TRBV6-5,TRBD1,TRBJ1-2,-
CASSVVPKGTTEAFF,TGTGCCAGCAGCGTTGTCCCAAAAGGGACCACTGAAGCTTTCTTT,TRBV6-5,-,TRBJ1-1,-
CASSLFGAERETQYF,TGTGCCAGCAGTTTATTTGGGGCTGAAAGGGAGACCCAGTACTTC,TRBV27,-,TRBJ2-5,-
CASSPRGGTGSYEQFF,TGTGCCAGCTCACCACGGGGAGGGACAGGGTCCTATGAGCAGTTCTTC,TRBV18,TRBD1,TRBJ2-1,-
CASSPKRQLSNQPQHF,TGTGCCAGCAGCCCTAAAAGACAGTTGAGCAATCAGCCCCAGCATTTT,TRBV7-9,-,TRBJ1-5,-
CASSNRGGGYTF,TGTGCCAGCAGCAACAGGGGAGGCGGCTACACCTTC,TRBV6-6,TRBD1,TRBJ1-2,-
CASRDRGLQEKLFF,TGTGCCAGCAGGGACAGGGGGCTACAAGAAAAACTGTTTTTT,TRBV6-6,TRBD1,TRBJ1-4,-
CASSPRRADGNTIYF,TGTGCCAGCAGCCCCCGCAGGGCGGACGGAAACACCATATATTTT,TRBV7-2,-,TRBJ1-3,once
CASSLGQGSTGELFF,TGTGCCAGCAGTCTCGGACAGGGGAGCACCGGGGAGCTGTTTTTT,TRBV6-2/TRBV6-3,TRBD1,TRBJ2-2,-
CASSLRPANTGELFF,TGCGCCAGCAGCTTAAGACCCGCGAACACCGGGGAGCTGTTTTTT,TRBV5-1,-,TRBJ2-2,few
CATSDLEQGEETQYF,TGTGCCACCAGTGATTTAGAGCAGGGGGAAGAGACCCAGTACTTC,TRBV24-1,TRBD1,TRBJ2-5,-
CASSSARDLINSPLHF,TGTGCCAGCAGCTCTGCGAGGGACTTAATCAATTCACCCCTCCACTTT,TRBV7-2,-,TRBJ1-6,-
CASSVEQGYGNTIYF,TGTGCCAGCAGCGTAGAACAGGGGTACGGAAACACCATATATTTT,TRBV9,TRBD1,TRBJ1-3,once
CASRGQGSNQPQHF,TGTGCCTCCCGGGGACAGGGAAGCAATCAGCCCCAGCATTTT,TRBV30,TRBD1,TRBJ1-5,-
CASSLEGRGYGYTF,TGTGCCAGCTCTTTGGAGGGGCGCGGATATGGCTACACCTTC,TRBV5-4,-,TRBJ1-2,-
CASSYHPRDGGYTF,TGTGCCAGCAGTTATCACCCCAGGGATGGTGGCTACACCTTC,TRBV6-5,-,TRBJ1-2,once
CASSLVGDSDTEAFF,TGCGCCAGCAGCTTGGTCGGGGATTCTGACACTGAAGCTTTCTTT,TRBV5-1,-,TRBJ1-1,-
CASSLMTDLLAKNIQYF,TGTGCCAGCAGCTTGATGACAGACCTTCTAGCCAAAAACATTCAGTACTTC,TRBV7-9,-,TRBJ2-4,-
CASSSIRYNEQFF,TGTGCCAGCAGCTCAATACGATACAATGAGCAGTTCTTC,TRBV5-5,-,TRBJ2-1,-
CASRVTVAFSNQPQHF,TGTGCCAGCAGGGTGACAGTCGCTTTCAGCAATCAGCCCCAGCATTTT,TRBV6-4,-,TRBJ1-5,few
CASSYPLAGGEFF,TGTGCCAGCAGTTACCCTTTAGCGGGGGGGGAGTTCTTC,TRBV6-2/TRBV6-3,TRBD2,TRBJ2-1,-
CATQTGSYNEQFF,TGTGCCACGCAGACAGGGTCCTACAATGAGCAGTTCTTC,TRBV24-1,TRBD1,TRBJ2-1,-